The present entry profiles one TCR beta chain with its context. This table comes from immunoSEQ multiplex PCR, and its TCRdb copy is limited to in-frame clones, with some not included. This table has roughly 230,000 clones, approximately 84% appearing once. Clinical history as reported by participants underpinned cohort assignment. The data are from a study of blood T cell repertoires in COVID-19. For the study at large: PBMCs, B-cell-depleted T cells, or T cells were the source of the cDNA or gDNA that made up the material.

Germline loops: CDR1 SGHRS, CDR2 YFSETQ. This CDR3 spans 15 amino acids. Trimming removed 2 bases at V and 2 bases at J, with 13 bases between. Sequencing was done on a sample of PBMCs or T cells enriched from blood (not recorded which). The receptor comes from a woman between 50 and 59 years old who had been exposed to COVID-19. This chain uses TRBV5-1 with TRBJ2-5, with D possibly TRBD2 on 5 matching bases. Here the CDR3 reads CASSFLGGGQETQYF. Here the CDR3 DNA reads TGCGCCAGCAGCTTCTTGGGCGGAGGACAAGAGACCCAGTACTTC.